The sequence of this T cell receptor (beta chain) was determined in a study of shared clonotypes between healthy human individuals. This clone turned up a few times. Its specificity is unknown. From germline, CDR1 is MDHEN and CDR2 SYDVKM. CDR3 size: 14 residues. Trimming cost V 1 base and J 4 bases, with 8 bases left between them. The assay was immunoSEQ multiplex PCR, and TCRdb's table has in-frame clones only and misses some. The sample contains approximately 500,000 clones, over 75% of which appear only once. Study-wide findings and caveats: Sampling used blood alone; tissue repertoires probably differ.

The rearrangement joins TRBV28 to TRBJ1-5, with D hard to call. The TCR was taken from a woman between 40 and 55 years old in good health. Some clones in this sample may be carry-over from other donors' samples. The sample taken for sequencing was PBMCs. The CDR3 DNA reads as TGTGCCAGCAGTTTATCACAGTTGAATCAGCCCCAGCATTTT. Encoded protein: CASSLSQLNQPQHF.